The TCR beta chain under discussion was sequenced for a study of somatic mutations in cytotoxic T cells in rheumatoid arthritis. The CDR3 contains 16 residues. Germline V gives CDR1 SGHNT, CDR2 YENEEA. The V end lost 1 base, the J end lost 5 bases, and 17 bases lay between the germline ends. Libraries were prepared by immunoSEQ multiplex PCR; TCRdb keeps only in-frame clonotypes and omits some of them. The table has approximately 15,000 clones, approximately 84% seen once. This chain joins TRBV11-3 and TRBJ1-2; D is uncertain. This sequence originates from an adult with rheumatoid arthritis. Sequenced input: CD8+ T cells sorted from blood. The DNA for the CDR3 is TGTGCCAGCAGCTTAGTGAACGGAGACCCTCGTTATGGCTACACCTTC. Protein: CASSLVNGDPRYGYTF.